The TCR beta chain under discussion was sequenced for a study of spatial heterogeneity in lung cancer (dated by TCRdb to between 2017 and 2020). Some background on the complete study: Beta-chain transcripts were consistently detected in greater numbers than alpha-chain transcripts, which likely reflects a higher abundance of beta-chain transcripts. TCR repertoire features were related to nonsynonymous mutation counts determined by whole-exome sequencing of tumor tissue. In the raw uncorrected reads, each unique combination of TCR and UMI appeared more than ten times on average. In non-small cell lung cancer, the study made a quantitative comparison of TCR alpha and beta repertoires among multiple tumor regions, matched nontumor lung and blood. Both alpha and beta chains were TCR-sequenced in 210 or so tumor regions, around 64 matched nontumor lung samples and roughly 50 PBMC samples obtained at surgery.

This clonotype was counted only a few times. The antigen it binds to is not known. No base quality information exists; no much larger clone differs at one position. The time point label on this specimen signifies: sample taken at primary tumor resection. Samples were obtained from roughly 72 patients with early-stage, untreated non-small cell lung cancer from the lung TRACERx cohort. Whole RNA extracted from tumor and nontumor lung tissue, or from cryopreserved PBMC samples, was used for TCR sequencing without cell sorting. Patients were selected for TCR sequencing only if sufficient RNA was available from at least two tumor regions. A lung pathologist reviewed the tumor and adjacent nontumor lung specimens before the specimens were selected. Library preparation employed 5' RACE. TCRdb records NextSeq 500 as the sequencer. To allow correction of PCR and sequencing errors, the TCR library protocol tagged every TCR cDNA molecule with a unique molecular identifier. The source study handled its data this way. Decombinator tools were used for TCR identification, UMI-based error correction and CDR3 extraction. Expanded TCRs were defined as those above a frequency of 2 per 1,000, corresponding to the top 1% of the tumor frequency distribution. Rényi diversity was computed with the R vegan package after subsampling each repertoire 100 times to 5,000 TCRs. CDR3 similarity networks were constructed using string-kernel similarity of amino acid triplets, with links drawn between CDR3s whose pairwise similarity was above 0.82. TCRdb passed the public sequencing reads through fastp at Q25 and MiXCR, retaining productive beta sequences. For every CDR3 protein sequence, its rows merge into one entry that carries the most common genes and DNA. TCRdb, not the original authors, processed these V and J calls. A total of a few thousand distinct CDR3 sequences appear in this sample, 15% of them only once. The ten largest clonotypes hold 20% to 25% of the sample.

The study at large found these results: Additional single-cell paired TCR alpha and beta sequencing was considered necessary to confirm, at a functional level, the hypothesis that regional TCRs recognize regional mutations.

As encoded in the germline V gene, CDR1 is MNHEY while CDR2 is SVGEGT. A distance of 11 bases separates the germline ends of V and J, which lose 8 bases and 3 bases respectively. The CDR3, from cysteine to phenylalanine, totals 13 residues. Kept here is only the CDR3 DNA, which spans 39 bases and is read in frame from base 1. This TCR derives from a male donor with early-stage non-small cell lung cancer. The sequencing used normal lung tissue next to the tumor, collected at surgery. Recombination joined TRBV6-2 or TRBV6-3 with TRBJ1-5, with the D segment identity uncertain. The encoded CDR3 is CASCEGFNQPQHF. DNA sequence: TGTGCCAGCTGTGAAGGCTTCAATCAGCCCCAGCATTTT.